This T cell receptor (beta chain) was retrieved from a study of T-cell reconstitution after alpha-beta-depleted transplantation in children. Germline V CDR1 and CDR2: SGHRS, YFSETQ. The CDR3 has 16 residues. V trimming: 2 bases; J trimming: 5 bases; junction bases outside the gene matches: 10. This clonotype was detected a few times. Preparation of the TCRbeta library was carried out with unique molecular identifiers. One entry per CDR3 protein, called by TCRdb with MiXCR from the PCR reads. The repertoire holds about 980,000 distinct CDR3 sequences, with about 29% as singletons. The sequencing here drew on PBMCs, mostly from graft donor cells, taken 360 days after TCRalphabeta/CD19-depleted stem cell transplant. The chain recombines TRBV5-1 with TRBJ2-7, with 10 positions matching TRBD2. This receptor was identified in a boy under two years old who had a stem cell transplant for SCID, so the T cells may come from the graft donor. The CDR3 here is CASSFKSSGSAHEQYF. The CDR3, as DNA: TGCGCCAGCAGCTTTAAATCTAGCGGGAGTGCGCACGAGCAGTACTTC.